This T cell receptor (beta chain) was found in a study of cytomegalovirus exposure and HLA in healthy donors. Study findings and constraints: The study carried out a later analysis of TCR beta sequences. It associated approximately 16,000 of them with specific HLA alleles at a false discovery rate of 0.05. Prior analysis indicated that the majority of TCR beta V segments exhibited productivity approximately 87% or approximately 30% of the time.

CDR3 length: 14 residues. Germline V CDR1 and CDR2: MNHEY, SMNVEV (reference sequence). V gave up 8 bases and J gave up 1 base; unmatched junction bases: 5. The PCR used 60 Vbeta and 13 Jbeta primers. Libraries were prepared by immunoSEQ multiplex PCR; TCRdb keeps only in-frame clonotypes and omits some of them. The sample holds under 150,000 clones, 82% seen once. Remarks on this clone: The target antigen is unknown.

This chain connects TRBV27 to TRBJ2-7, with 10 bases that match TRBD1. This TCR derives from a male donor in good health and CMV-seronegative. Sequencing was carried out using PBMCs. DNA for the CDR3: TGTGCCAGCGTCAGGACAGGGGGTTCCTACGAGCAGTACTTC. Its protein product is CASVRTGGSYEQYF.